This T cell receptor (beta chain) is from a study of OX40 agonist ivuxolimab in advanced cancers. Trimming at V came to 6 bases and at J to 6 bases, leaving 8 bases not matched to a gene. The V gene's germline CDR1 is LNHNV and CDR2 YYDKDF (reference sequence). This CDR3 spans 15 amino acids. Profiled with immunoSEQ multiplex PCR; TCRdb holds only in-frame clones, not every one. The data hold around 30,000 clones, with over 80% observed a single time. The origin of this receptor is an adult with an advanced solid tumor such as melanoma, head and neck, liver or kidney cancer. The V and J genes are TRBV15 and TRBJ1-5; 10 nucleotides match TRBD1. The specimen comprised CD4+ or CD8+ T cells sorted from blood, sampled in a trial of the OX40 agonist ivuxolimab. This chain's CDR3 is CATSRDRGMGQPQHF. Written as DNA, the CDR3 is TGTGCCACCAGTAGGGACAGGGGAATGGGTCAGCCCCAGCATTTT. Full variable domain (outside the CDR3, taken from reference TRBV15 and TRBJ1-5): DAMVIQNPRYQVTQFGKPVTLSCSQTLNHNVMYWYQQKSSQAPKLLFHYYDKDFNNEADTPDNFQSRRPNTSFCFLDIRSPGLGDTAMYLCATSRDRGMGQPQHFGDGTRLSIL.